The rows below give T cell receptor beta chains drawn from one sample of a study of T cell repertoires in cytomegalovirus infection. Their recognized antigens are unknown. TCRdb called the reads again in MiXCR, with one record for every CDR3 protein. This table has 700,000 to 950,000 distinct CDR3 sequences, 30% to 35% appearing once. Material: cultured CD8+ T cells from PBMCs, obtained from culture after CMV antigen stimulation. The source of these receptors is a human donor in good health (CMV status not recorded). Some clones in this sample may be carry-over from other donors' samples. Both conserved end residues are part of each CDR3. Fields, in order: clone size, J gene, D gene, V gene, CDR3 DNA, CDR3 protein. D genes are given only for firm matches. Clone size is stated in some rows and not others, as once, few, many or a class when expanded.

few TRBJ1-2 NA TRBV4-1 TGCGCCAGCAGCCAAGATGCCCTCGGGGGAAAGGATGGCTACACCTTC CASSQDALGGKDGYTF
many TRBJ2-1 NA TRBV7-2 TGTGCCAGCGACTCGATCAGCTCCTACAATGAGCAGTTCTTC CASDSISSYNEQFF
many TRBJ2-3 TRBD2 TRBV7-6 TGTGCCAGCAGCCCGGGGAGGACTAGCGGCACAGATACGCAGTATTTT CASSPGRTSGTDTQYF
many TRBJ1-4 NA TRBV7-2 TGTGCCAGCAGCTTAAACAGGGAGGACGAAAAACTGTTTTTT CASSLNREDEKLFF
NA TRBJ2-1 TRBD1 TRBV6-5 TGTGTCAGCGACGACAGGGGGCTTTACAATGAGCAGTTCTTC CVSDDRGLYNEQFF
NA TRBJ1-2 TRBD1 TRBV7-9 TGTGCCAGCAGCCCCGGACAGGGGAGGGACTATGGCTACACCTTC CASSPGQGRDYGYTF
once TRBJ2-5 NA TRBV27 TGTGCCAGCAGTTCCTTCGATCAAGAGACCCAGTACTTC CASSSFDQETQYF
NA TRBJ2-3 TRBD2 TRBV9 TGTGTCAGCAGCGTACGCCCGACTAGCGGGGGGCGGGATACGCAGTATTTT CVSSVRPTSGGRDTQYF
few TRBJ1-2 TRBD1 TRBV2 TGTGCCAGTACAGGGGAAGGCTACACCTTC CASTGEGYTF
few TRBJ2-7 TRBD1 TRBV9 TGTGCCAGCAGCGTTGGGGACAGTCTCCACCCCTACTACGAGCAGTACTTC CASSVGDSLHPYYEQYF
NA TRBJ2-1 TRBD2 TRBV4-3 TGCGCCAGCAGCCAAGATATAGCGGGGGGCCCGTATGAGCAGTTCTTC CASSQDIAGGPYEQFF
NA TRBJ2-4 TRBD1 TRBV4-1 TGCGCCAGCAGCCCTTACCCGGGACAGATAAACATTCAGTACTTC CASSPYPGQINIQYF
few TRBJ1-2 TRBD1 TRBV2 TGTGCCAGCAGTGGAGAGGACTCAGGGACAGATCACCCTAACTATGGCTACACCTTC CASSGEDSGTDHPNYGYTF
few TRBJ1-5 NA TRBV7-9 TGTGCCAGCAGCTCAGGAGGTTTGGATGGCAATCAGCCCCAGCATTTT CASSSGGLDGNQPQHF
NA TRBJ1-2 NA TRBV6-2/TRBV6-3 TGTGCCAGCAGTTATCGCGCAGGGGATATCCTAGAGTATGGCTACACCTTC CASSYRAGDILEYGYTF
once TRBJ2-5 NA TRBV29-1 TGCAGCGTTGAATACATCAACCAAGAGACCCAGTACTTC CSVEYINQETQYF
NA TRBJ2-7 NA TRBV27 TGTGCCAGCAGTTCCCCCGGTTACGAGCAGTACTTC CASSSPGYEQYF
many TRBJ2-5 TRBD1 TRBV7-3 TGTGCCAGCAGCTCCCCGTACAGGGGCCCAGAGACCCAGTACTTC CASSSPYRGPETQYF
many TRBJ1-4 NA TRBV7-9 TGTGCCAGCAGCTTCTCCAGGGAGCATAATGAAAAACTGTTTTTT CASSFSREHNEKLFF
NA TRBJ1-1 NA TRBV7-9 TGTGCCAGCAGAAGAGTGACTGAAGCTTTCTTT CASRRVTEAFF
NA TRBJ2-6 NA TRBV6-2/TRBV6-3 TGTGCCAGCAGTTACTCGAGCCACTCTGGGGCCAACGTCCTGACTTTC CASSYSSHSGANVLTF
NA TRBJ1-1 NA TRBV4-1 TGCGCCAGCAGCCAAGATTGGGTCGGGGTGAACACTGAAGCTTTCTTT CASSQDWVGVNTEAFF
NA TRBJ1-1 NA TRBV7-2 TGTGCCAGCAGCTTGAGGTCAGGGGCCCTCACTGAAGCTTTCTTT CASSLRSGALTEAFF
NA TRBJ2-5 TRBD2 TRBV6-5 TGTGCCAGCAGTTACTCCCGGATGGCAGGACTAGCGATTCAGACCCAGTACTTC CASSYSRMAGLAIQTQYF
NA TRBJ2-7 NA TRBV6-2/TRBV6-3 TGTGCCAGCAGTTACTGGGGGGTCTACGAGCAGTACTTC CASSYWGVYEQYF